One sample yielded the 31 T cell receptor beta chains listed below, sequenced in a study of OX40 agonist ivuxolimab in advanced cancers. TCRdb's copy holds only in-frame clones and misses some; the assay was immunoSEQ multiplex PCR. The sample shows 75,000 to 80,000 clones, approximately 82% of them seen only once. Sequences were derived from CD4+ or CD8+ T cells sorted from blood, sampled in a trial of the OX40 agonist ivuxolimab. The receptors here all came from an adult with an advanced solid tumor such as melanoma, head and neck, liver or kidney cancer.

The chain links TRBV10-3 to TRBJ2-7, with D maybe TRBD1 (7 bases). Germline CDR1 is ENHRY and CDR2 is SYGVKD. Trimming removed 5 bases from V and 4 bases from J, with 18 bases in between. The CDR3 is 15 amino acids. Written as DNA, the CDR3 is TGTGCCATCAGTATGACAGGGAGGCCTCGTTACGAGCAGTACTTC. Residues: CAISMTGRPRYEQYF.

This chain links TRBV7-9 with TRBJ2-2, with D perhaps TRBD2 (5 bases). The V gene's germline CDR1 is SEHNR and CDR2 FQNEAQ (reference sequence). The CDR3 extends over 13 amino acids. V was trimmed by 1 base and J by 6 bases, leaving 6 bases between them. CDR3 DNA sequence: TGTGCCAGCAGCTTAGACGGGGCCGGGGAGCTGTTTTTT. Protein product: CASSLDGAGELFF. Full variable domain (outside the CDR3, taken from reference TRBV7-9 and TRBJ2-2): DTGVSQNPRHKITKRGQNVTFRCDPISEHNRLYWYRQTLGQGPEFLTYFQNEAQLEKSRLLSDRFSAERPKGSFSTLEIQRTEQGDSAMYLCASSLDGAGELFFGEGSRLTVL.

This clone has a single count. The genes are TRBV5-6 and TRBJ1-1; D remains unclear. Germline V gives CDR1 SGHDT, CDR2 YYEEEE. The CDR3 runs to 12 residues. V was trimmed by 2 bases and J by 11 bases, leaving 13 bases between them. The DNA for the CDR3 is TGTGCCAGCAGCTTTGTAGGTGATGGGGCTTTCTTT. Translating it yields CASSFVGDGAFF.

The chain carries TRBV2 and TRBJ2-7; maybe TRBD1 (6 bases). This CDR3 comprises 12 residues. Trimming removed 5 bases from V and 4 bases from J, with 9 bases in between. From germline, CDR1 is SNHLY and CDR2 FYNNEI. The chain's CDR3 is CASSPRGYEQYF. In nucleotides, the CDR3 is TGTGCCAGCAGTCCAAGGGGGTACGAGCAGTACTTC. Drawing the rest from reference TRBV2 and TRBJ2-7, the complete variable domain is EPEVTQTPSHQVTQMGQEVILRCVPISNHLYFYWYRQILGQKVEFLVSFYNNEISEKSEIFDDQFSVERPDGSNFTLKIRSTKLEDSAMYFCASSPRGYEQYFGPGTRLTVT.

This chain connects TRBV6-6 to TRBJ2-3; D is possibly TRBD2 (7 bases). The length of the CDR3 is 13 residues. CDR1 and CDR2 from the germline V gene are MNHNY and SVGAGI (reference sequence). The V and J ends lost 7 bases and 5 bases respectively, with 13 bases between them. In DNA, the CDR3 is TGTGCCAGCATTGGGGGGGCCCTAGATACGCAGTATTTT. Translating gives CASIGGALDTQYF.

The CDR3 spells CASRPTSGGPDTQYF. The DNA for the CDR3 is TGTGCCAGCAGGCCGACTAGCGGGGGTCCGGATACGCAGTATTTT. This sequence joins TRBV7-9 and TRBJ2-3, with TRBD2 matching over 12 bases. The CDR3 runs 15 residues. In germline, CDR1 is SEHNR, CDR2 FQNEAQ (reference sequence). V gave up 6 bases and J gave up 6 bases; unmatched junction bases: 7.

This rearrangement joins TRBV18 to TRBJ1-1; the D gene is possibly TRBD1 (6 bases). Germline V gene data show CDR1 as KGHSH and CDR2 as LQKENI. The CDR3 loop spans 17 amino acids. The V and J ends lost 4 bases and 0 bases respectively, with 18 bases between them. CDR3 nucleotide sequence: TGTGCCAGCTCACGTCAGGTCCCGGGACAAATGAACACTGAAGCTTTCTTT. As protein: CASSRQVPGQMNTEAFF.

This chain joins TRBV18 and TRBJ1-3; D uncertain. Germline CDR1 and CDR2: KGHSH and LQKENI. This CDR3 has 13 amino acids. V lost 3 bases, J lost 2 bases, and 5 bases lay in between. The DNA for the CDR3 is TGTGCCAGCTCACCTGATGCTGGAAACACCATATATTTT. This gives the protein CASSPDAGNTIYF.

V and J are TRBV2 and TRBJ2-2; no firm D call. Between the trimmed V and J ends, which lost 2 bases and 5 bases, there was a span of 9 bases. Germline values: CDR1 SNHLY, CDR2 FYNNEI. This CDR3 spans 14 amino acids. CDR3 DNA sequence: TGTGCCAGCAGTGAAAGACTTCGTACCGGGGAGCTGTTTTTT. Its translation is CASSERLRTGELFF.

This rearrangement joins TRBV6-1 to TRBJ1-2; D is ambiguous. CDR1 and CDR2 (germline): MNHNS, SASEGT. CDR3 size: 11 residues. V gave up 5 bases and J gave up 4 bases, with 5 bases separating them. In DNA form, the CDR3 reads TGTGCCAGCAGTTCAGCCTATGGCTACACCTTC. Its protein is CASSSAYGYTF.

This clone was counted once. The chain joins TRBV5-1 to TRBJ2-1; 9 nucleotides agree with TRBD2. CDR1 is SGHRS and CDR2 is YFSETQ in the germline V gene. The junction had 3 bases not matched to a gene; V was cut back by 6 bases and J by 8 bases. The CDR3 is made up of 12 amino acids. The DNA of the CDR3 is TGCGCCAGCACCATAGCGGGAGATGAGCAGTTCTTC. It codes for CASTIAGDEQFF.

This clone was detected a few times. V is TRBV30 and J is TRBJ2-2; TRBD2 aligns across 9 bases. Per germline, CDR1 GTSNPN and CDR2 SVGIG (reference sequence). CDR3 length: 14 residues. After removal of 5 bases from V and 4 bases from J, the junction contained 5 bases not matched to a gene. The chain's CDR3 is CAWSPGLATGELFF. The DNA for the CDR3 is TGTGCCTGGTCTCCGGGACTAGCCACCGGGGAGCTGTTTTTT.

The chain is built from TRBV7-3 and TRBJ1-1; D is unresolved. Germline CDR1 reads SGHTA; CDR2 reads FQGTGA. This CDR3 spans 13 amino acids. The V and J ends lost 5 bases and 8 bases respectively, with 15 bases between them. As DNA, the CDR3 is TGTGCCAGCAGCCCCGGCTTGGAGCGGGAAGCTTTCTTT. This encodes CASSPGLEREAFF.

The CDR3 reads CASSPGTGELEPQHF. CDR3 nucleotides: TGCGCCAGCAGTCCCGGGACAGGGGAATTAGAGCCCCAGCATTTT. V usage is TRBV5-1 and J usage is TRBJ1-5, with 10 bases fitting TRBD1. V lost 5 bases, J lost 8 bases, and 10 bases stayed unmatched. This CDR3 has 15 amino acids. CDR1 and CDR2 from the germline V gene are SGHRS and YFSETQ.

This clone was counted a few times. The chain couples TRBV6-1 to TRBJ2-3; D not certain. Trimming removed 1 base at V and 0 bases at J, with 5 bases between. CDR3 length: 14 amino acids. The germline V gene has CDR1 MNHNS and CDR2 SASEGT. The DNA for the CDR3 is TGTGCCAGCAGTGAAGGACCAAGCACAGATACGCAGTATTTT. Its translation is CASSEGPSTDTQYF.

This clone has only one observation. The rearrangement links TRBV6-5 to TRBJ1-3; 9 positions match TRBD1. After removal of 6 bases from V and 2 bases from J, the junction contained 2 bases not matched to a gene. Germline V gene data show CDR1 as MNHEY and CDR2 as SVGAGI. CDR3 length: 14 residues. The CDR3 is CASRRTGAGNTIYF. The CDR3 DNA reads as TGTGCCAGCAGACGGACAGGGGCTGGAAACACCATATATTTT.

This chain joins TRBV19 and TRBJ2-3; D is uncertain. CDR3 size: 15 residues. V was clipped by 3 bases and J by 1 base, with 11 bases between them. Germline V lookup: CDR1 LNHDA, CDR2 SQIVND (reference sequence). The CDR3 loop reads CASSIPRSGTDTQYF. DNA for the CDR3: TGTGCCAGTAGTATCCCTCGATCCGGCACAGATACGCAGTATTTT.

The chain is built from TRBV5-4 and TRBJ2-1; no reliable D call. The CDR3 runs 13 residues. The V and J ends lost 3 bases and 6 bases respectively, with 10 bases between them. CDR1 SGHNT and CDR2 YYREEE come from the germline V gene (reference sequence). CDR3 bases: TGTGCCAGCAGCTCAACCGAGGCCAATGAGCAGTTCTTC. It yields the protein CASSSTEANEQFF.

The rearrangement links TRBV28 to TRBJ1-2; D is possibly TRBD1 (6 bases). Germline V gene data show CDR1 as MDHEN and CDR2 as SYDVKM. V lost 1 base to trimming and J lost 2 bases, with 8 bases between them. The CDR3 spans 14 residues. CDR3 loop: CASSLLGANYGYTF. The CDR3 DNA is TGTGCCAGCAGTTTATTGGGGGCGAACTATGGCTACACCTTC.

This clone was observed a single time. The chain links TRBV6-5 to TRBJ2-7, with a weak D call TRBD1 (7 bases). CDR1 and CDR2 from the germline V gene are MNHEY and SVGAGI. V was cut by 5 bases and J by 4 bases, with 15 bases left in between. There are 14 residues in the CDR3. CDR3 in DNA: TGTGCCAGCAGTCAAGCCGCAGGGGGGTACGAGCAGTACTTC. It translates to CASSQAAGGYEQYF.

The V call is TRBV5-5, the J call TRBJ2-5; TRBD2 agrees at 13 bases. Germline V gene lookup returns CDR1 SGHKS and CDR2 YYEKEE (reference sequence). The trim removed 3 bases at V and 0 bases at J, leaving 8 bases unmatched. The CDR3 spans 18 residues. The CDR3 nucleotides are TGTGCCAGCAGCTCGATGGGACTAGCGGGGCTGTACCAAGAGACCCAGTACTTC. Encoded protein: CASSSMGLAGLYQETQYF.

The genes are TRBV4-1 and TRBJ2-1; no reliable D call. The ends were cut back, 2 bases at V and 3 bases at J, with 8 bases in the middle. CDR3 size: 14 residues. Germline values: CDR1 MGHRA, CDR2 YSYEKL. CDR3: CASSQLMDYNEQFF. CDR3 DNA sequence: TGCGCCAGCAGCCAATTAATGGACTACAATGAGCAGTTCTTC.

The rearrangement joins TRBV5-1 to TRBJ2-5; 8 bases agree with TRBD1. The germline gives CDR1 SGHRS, CDR2 YFSETQ. The CDR3 totals 15 residues. V gave up 4 bases and J gave up 2 bases; unmatched junction bases: 7. CDR3 sequence (DNA): TGCGCCAGCAGCGGGCAGGGGGCAGCGCAAGAGACCCAGTACTTC. Translating gives CASSGQGAAQETQYF.

CDR3 sequence: CAWRGTVNEKLFF. CDR3 in DNA: TGTGCCTGGAGAGGGACTGTTAATGAAAAACTGTTTTTT. The gene calls are TRBV30 and TRBJ1-4, with D maybe TRBD1 (5 bases). The CDR3 is 13 residues long. Germline assignment: CDR1 GTSNPN and CDR2 SVGIG (reference sequence). The V and J ends lost 3 bases and 4 bases respectively, with 9 bases between them.

The chain has TRBV6-5 and TRBJ2-6, with D hard to call. The V end was cut by 2 bases, the J end by 4 bases, with 12 bases between. The CDR3 spans 16 residues. Germline-derived CDR1 and CDR2 are MNHEY and SVGAGI. The CDR3 coding sequence is TGTGCCAGCAGTTACCAGGATCTGTGGGGGGCCAACGTCCTGACTTTC. Protein: CASSYQDLWGANVLTF.

V and J are TRBV10-3 and TRBJ1-1; 8 bases map to TRBD1. Germline lookup yields CDR1 ENHRY and CDR2 SYGVKD. The CDR3 covers 13 residues. V lost 7 bases, J lost 4 bases, and 5 bases stayed unmatched. The CDR3 loop reads CAIKGQGGTEAFF. CDR3 nucleotides: TGTGCCATCAAAGGACAGGGCGGCACTGAAGCTTTCTTT.

The chain carries TRBV7-2 and TRBJ2-7; the match to TRBD1 covers 8 bases. Germline V gives CDR1 SGHTA, CDR2 FQGNSA. Losses at the gene ends were 3 bases for V and 3 bases for J; bases not matched to a gene: 10. This CDR3 contains 16 residues. DNA for the CDR3: TGTGCCAGCAGCTTGGCCCGGGACAGGACCAACTACGAGCAGTACTTC. It yields the protein CASSLARDRTNYEQYF.

The chain carries TRBV7-3 and TRBJ1-1; the D is unclear. V was clipped by 4 bases and J by 1 base, with 7 bases between them. This CDR3 contains 13 residues. The germline CDR1 and CDR2 sequences are SGHTA and FQGTGA. CDR3 bases: TGTGCCAGCAGCTCGACCGAGAACACTGAAGCTTTCTTT. It specifies CASSSTENTEAFF.

This chain links TRBV19 with TRBJ1-4; D gene unclear. The CDR3 has 11 amino acids. V lost 1 base and J lost 8, with 2 bases in between. The germline gives CDR1 LNHDA, CDR2 SQIVND (reference sequence). The CDR3: CASSIGEKLFF. In DNA, the CDR3 is TGTGCCAGTAGTATAGGCGAAAAACTGTTTTTT.

The genes are TRBV7-3 and TRBJ2-3; TRBD2 matches 9 bases. The V segment lost 5 bases and the J segment 3 bases; nucleotides outside the gene matches: 12. The germline gives CDR1 SGHTA, CDR2 FQGTGA. The CDR3 extends over 17 amino acids. CDR3 nucleotide sequence: TGTGCCAGCAGCCGTACCCTAGGCGGGAGGGAGACAGATACGCAGTATTTT. It encodes CASSRTLGGRETDTQYF. Variable domain in full (rest from reference TRBV7-3 and TRBJ2-3): GAGVSQTPSNKVTEKGKYVELRCDPISGHTALYWYRQSLGQGPEFLIYFQGTGAADDSGLPNDRFFAVRPEGSVSTLKIQRTERGDSAVYLCASSRTLGGRETDTQYFGPGTRLTVL.

The DNA of the CDR3 is TGTGCCAGCAGGAACCCGTTGAGGTACAATGAGCAGTTCTTC. Translating it yields CASRNPLRYNEQFF. This chain connects TRBV6-1 to TRBJ2-1; D unclear. The CDR3 has 14 residues. V gave up 6 bases and J gave up 4 bases, with 13 bases separating them. Germline assignment: CDR1 MNHNS and CDR2 SASEGT.